This T cell receptor beta chain is from a study of T cell responses to AZD1222 COVID-19 vaccine. Turning to the study itself: Second doses at about 4 or about 12 weeks were pooled.

Notes on this clone: Its antigen is still unknown. Other DNA variants within this sample encode the same CDR3.

The protocol was immunoSEQ multiplex PCR, while the TCRdb copy is restricted to in-frame clones and leaves out a portion. The profile shows around 130,000 clones, roughly 90% of them singletons. Study outcomes and limitations: No repertoire was sampled before or during the peak T cell response, only after it. Of spike-specific TCRs, nearly half reportedly target regions left unmutated in variants. The donor cohort was predominantly white British with a female majority, and clonal diversity may have been underestimated.

The source was peripheral blood, collected on day 0 of AZD1222 vaccination. The TCR originated in an adult in good health.

The CDR3 reads CASSRTGASNQPQHF. The CDR3 nucleotides are TGTGCCAGCAGTAGGACAGGGGCCAGCAATCAGCCCCAGCATTTT. This chain uses TRBV6-5 with TRBJ1-5; 9 bases map to TRBD1. CDR3 length equals 15 residues. V dropped 5 bases and J dropped 1; count of bases not matched to a gene: 3. Germline CDR1 MNHEY, CDR2 SVGAGI.